This T cell receptor (beta chain) derives from a study of OX40 agonist ivuxolimab in advanced cancers. On the study more broadly: In this trial design, patients received ivuxolimab intravenously at 0.01 to 10 mg/kg every 2 weeks. Study-level points and caveats: Expanded peripheral T cell antigen specificity was not determined. Clonal expansion from baseline to week 6 occurred in both CD4+ and CD8+ T cells.

Sequenced by immunoSEQ multiplex PCR; TCRdb stores in-frame clones only, minus some. The sample includes around 75,000 clones, roughly nine tenths of them seen just once. Prior autoimmune disease or systemic immunosuppression barred patients. Turning to this clone: Its specificity is unknown.

The trim removed 3 bases at V and 7 bases at J, leaving 6 bases unmatched. Germline loops: CDR1 MDHEN, CDR2 SYDVKM. This CDR3 spans 15 amino acids. The sample in question was CD4+ or CD8+ T cells sorted from blood, obtained in a trial of the OX40 agonist ivuxolimab. The chain links TRBV28 to TRBJ1-6; 7 bases map to TRBD1. The origin of this receptor is an adult with an advanced solid tumor such as melanoma, head and neck, liver or kidney cancer. This chain's CDR3 is CASSLPGGVNSPLHF. CDR3 DNA: TGTGCCAGCAGTTTGCCAGGGGGAGTAAATTCACCCCTCCACTTT.